The sample holds many counts of the clone carrying this TCR beta chain. Its target is unknown. Per the germline V gene, CDR1 is DFQATT and CDR2 is SNEGSKA (reference sequence). V lost 0 bases, J lost 8 bases, and 13 bases lay in between. This CDR3 has 14 residues. This record belongs to a study of identical twins. A universal primer site came from template switching; cDNA carried unique molecular identifiers. Using its own MiXCR run on the 5' RACE reads, TCRdb lists one record per CDR3 protein. The table has some 590,000 distinct CDR3 sequences, around 9.6% seen once. Points from the study as a whole: Excess sharing between twins was weaker in beta out-of-frame sequences. Abundant cord blood beta clonotypes carried fewer insertions; memory repertoires showed none.

These sequences were also reported in another study, on yellow fever vaccine responses in identical twins.

The receptor was derived from a woman aged 18 to 35 in good health. The V call is TRBV20-1, the J call TRBJ1-4; possibly TRBD1 for D (6 bases). Material for sequencing was PBMCs. The CDR3, as DNA: TGCAGTGCTAGAGATATACAGGGAGTGGAAAAACTGTTTTTT. Translated, it gives CSARDIQGVEKLFF.